What follows are 16 T cell receptor beta chains derived from one specimen sequenced in a study of cytomegalovirus exposure and HLA in healthy donors. The study ran its PCR with 60 Vbeta and 13 Jbeta primers. Assay used: immunoSEQ multiplex PCR; TCRdb lists only in-frame clones, some missing. The sample carries around 140,000 clones, under 10% recorded once. Material for sequencing was PBMCs. All receptors derive from a woman in her forties in good health and CMV-seropositive.

The chain recombines TRBV10-2 with TRBJ2-1, with D perhaps matching TRBD2 (5 bases). With 4 bases removed from V and 0 bases from J, the gap between germline ends came to 10 bases. The CDR3 consists of 15 residues. Germline V CDR1 and CDR2: WSHSY, SAAADI. CDR3 sequence: CASSALGSSYNEQFF. CDR3 coding DNA: TGCGCCAGCAGTGCCCTAGGGAGCTCCTACAATGAGCAGTTCTTC.

This clone appeared a few times. This rearrangement joins TRBV6-5 to TRBJ2-7; possible D gene TRBD2, 7 bases. Germline assignment: CDR1 MNHEY and CDR2 SVGAGI. This CDR3 contains 14 residues. The germline V and J ends were trimmed by 5 bases and 2 bases, with 13 bases remaining between them. CDR3: CASSEAGAAYEQYF. In DNA, the CDR3 is TGTGCCAGCAGTGAGGCGGGGGCAGCCTACGAGCAGTACTTC.

The chain couples TRBV5-1 to TRBJ2-5, with D possibly TRBD1 on 6 matching bases. Per the germline V gene, CDR1 is SGHRS and CDR2 is YFSETQ. The CDR3 runs 16 residues. The germline V and J ends were trimmed by 0 bases and 1 base, with 13 bases remaining between them. Here the CDR3 DNA reads TGCGCCAGCAGCTTGGGGACAGTGTGGGGCCAAGAGACCCAGTACTTC. Its translation: CASSLGTVWGQETQYF.

The V and J genes are TRBV5-1 and TRBJ2-3; D may be TRBD1 (5 bases). Germline CDR1 SGHRS, CDR2 YFSETQ. The CDR3 extends over 17 amino acids. V was trimmed by 2 bases and J by 0 bases, leaving 16 bases between them. The CDR3 here is CASSFIPPTASTDTQYF. The DNA of the CDR3 is TGCGCCAGCAGCTTCATCCCACCGACAGCGAGCACAGATACGCAGTATTTT. The variable domain in full, with the rest retrieved from reference TRBV5-1 and TRBJ2-3, is KAGVTQTPRYLIKTRGQQVTLSCSPISGHRSVSWYQQTPGQGLQFLFEYFSETQRNKGNFPGRFSGRQFSNSRSEMNVSTLELGDSALYLCASSFIPPTASTDTQYFGPGTRLTVL.

There are many counts of this clone. V usage is TRBV2 and J usage is TRBJ2-1; 8 bases line up with TRBD1. CDR3 length: 11 amino acids. Germline V lookup: CDR1 SNHLY, CDR2 FYNNEI. Trimming at V came to 4 bases and at J to 10 bases, leaving 0 bases not matched to a gene. The CDR3, as DNA: TGTGCCAGCAGTGGACAGGGGGAGCAGTTCTTC. Amino acids: CASSGQGEQFF.

The chain links TRBV2 to TRBJ2-7; D is perhaps TRBD2 (5 bases). Trimming removed 10 bases from V and 11 bases from J, with 24 bases in between. The germline CDR1 and CDR2 sequences are SNHLY and FYNNEI. The CDR3 sequence is 13 residues long. The CDR3 here is CATRPFGVMEEYF. As DNA, the CDR3 is TGTGCCACCAGACCCTTTGGAGTAATGGAGGAGTACTTC.

This clone was seen more than once but under ten times. The chain is built from TRBV11-3 and TRBJ1-1, with D possibly matching TRBD1 (5 bases). CDR3 length equals 14 residues. V lost 1 base and J 5 bases, leaving 11 bases between the germline ends. Germline lookup yields CDR1 SGHNT and CDR2 YENEEA. The CDR3 sequence: CASSLGQGKTEAFF. The CDR3 DNA is TGTGCCAGCAGCTTAGGGCAGGGTAAGACTGAAGCTTTCTTT. Complete variable domain (other parts from reference TRBV11-3 and TRBJ1-1): EAGVVQSPRYKIIEKKQPVAFWCNPISGHNTLYWYLQNLGQGPELLIRYENEEAVDDSQLPKDRFSAERLKGVDSTLKIQPAELGDSAVYLCASSLGQGKTEAFFGQGTRLTVV.

This clone has just a few counts. J is TRBJ1-2 and V is TRBV6-5; no firm D call. V was shortened by 7 bases and J by 5 bases, with 14 bases between the two germline ends. Germline assignment: CDR1 MNHEY and CDR2 SVGAGI. The CDR3 has 13 residues. This CDR3 reads CASKGLSGYGYTF. For the CDR3, the DNA is TGTGCCAGCAAAGGATTATCGGGGTATGGCTACACCTTC.

CDR3 DNA sequence: TGTGCCAGCAGCATTGGACAGGGGGCAGAAGAAGCTTTCTTT. This sequence encodes CASSIGQGAEEAFF. The chain joins TRBV9 to TRBJ1-1, with 11 bases matching TRBD1. Germline V gene sequence: CDR1 SGDLS, CDR2 YYNGEE. CDR3 length: 14 amino acids. V lost 4 bases and J lost 8; bases outside the gene matches: 7.

This clone has a handful of counts. The chain carries TRBV18 and TRBJ2-7; 11 bases are shared with TRBD2. Germline assignment: CDR1 KGHSH and CDR2 LQKENI. J was trimmed by 3 bases and V by 3 bases; bases with no gene match: 4. The CDR3 totals 15 residues. The CDR3 coding sequence is TGTGCCAGCTCACCCTCGACTAGCGGGGACTACGAGCAGTACTTC. It is translated as CASSPSTSGDYEQYF.

Only a few counts were recorded for this clone. This chain connects TRBV18 to TRBJ1-1, with D perhaps TRBD1 (6 bases). CDR3 length equals 17 residues. The V gene's germline CDR1 is KGHSH and CDR2 LQKENI. Trimming left V 3 bases short and J 0 bases short, with 17 bases between. The CDR3 DNA follows: TGTGCCAGCTCACCCTACCGGGACACACGATTGAACACTGAAGCTTTCTTT. Its translation: CASSPYRDTRLNTEAFF.

In its sample, this clone was seen a few times. The V gene is TRBV5-1, the J gene TRBJ1-2, with 7 bases matching TRBD1. CDR3 length: 14 residues. Germline assignment: CDR1 SGHRS and CDR2 YFSETQ. Trimming at V came to 6 bases and at J to 6 bases, leaving 11 bases not matched to a gene. The CDR3 coding sequence is TGCGCCAGCAACTACAGGGGCCCAGTTGATGGCTACACCTTC. This gives the protein CASNYRGPVDGYTF.

There are a few counts of this clone. The chain couples TRBV7-2 to TRBJ2-5, with 13 bases aligning to TRBD2. The V gene's germline CDR1 is SGHTA and CDR2 FQGNSA. This CDR3 has 16 amino acids. The ends lost 4 bases at V and 7 bases at J; junction bases unmatched: 9. The CDR3 DNA follows: TGTGCCAGCAGCTCACTAGCGGGGGGGGCTTTGAGGACCCAGTACTTC. The encoded protein is CASSSLAGGALRTQYF.

The rearrangement uses TRBV29-1 and TRBJ2-7; 10 bases align to TRBD2. Germline V lookup: CDR1 SQVTM, CDR2 ANQGSEA. V gave up 6 bases and J gave up 3 bases; unmatched junction bases: 11. The CDR3 is 15 amino acids. In DNA, the CDR3 is TGCAGCGTAGTTATTACCGGGACTAGCGTCTACGAGCAGTACTTC. Protein sequence: CSVVITGTSVYEQYF.

V and J are TRBV25-1 and TRBJ2-3; unclear D gene. The DNA end is more similar to TRBJ2-1, so the J call may be wrong. Germline V gene sequence: CDR1 MGHDK, CDR2 SYGVNS. This CDR3 is 12 amino acids long. The CDR3 DNA reads TGTGCCAGCAGTGAGCGGAACAATGAGCAGTTCTTC. Translated: CASSERNNEQFF.

This sequence joins TRBV6-5 and TRBJ2-7; D is perhaps TRBD2 (6 bases). V lost 0 bases and J lost 4, with 16 bases in between. Germline V gives CDR1 MNHEY, CDR2 SVGAGI. This CDR3 is built from 16 residues. The CDR3 sequence is CASSYSNLGLRYEQYF. Here the CDR3 DNA reads TGTGCCAGCAGTTACTCGAACCTGGGACTGAGATACGAGCAGTACTTC.